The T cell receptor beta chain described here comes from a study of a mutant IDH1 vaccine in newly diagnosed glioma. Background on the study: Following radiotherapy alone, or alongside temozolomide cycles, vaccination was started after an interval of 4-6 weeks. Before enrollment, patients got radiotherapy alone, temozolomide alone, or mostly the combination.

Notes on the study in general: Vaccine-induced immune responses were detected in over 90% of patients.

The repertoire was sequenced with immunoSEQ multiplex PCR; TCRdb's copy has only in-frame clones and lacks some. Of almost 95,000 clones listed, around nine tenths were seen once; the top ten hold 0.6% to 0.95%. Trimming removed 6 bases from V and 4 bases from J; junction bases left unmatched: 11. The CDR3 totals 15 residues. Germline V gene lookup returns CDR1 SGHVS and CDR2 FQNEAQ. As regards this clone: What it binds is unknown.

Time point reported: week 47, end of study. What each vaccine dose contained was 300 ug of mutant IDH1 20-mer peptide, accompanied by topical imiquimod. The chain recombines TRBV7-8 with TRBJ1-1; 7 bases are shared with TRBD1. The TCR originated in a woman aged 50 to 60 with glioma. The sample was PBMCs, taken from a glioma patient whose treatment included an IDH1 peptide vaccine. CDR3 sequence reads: CASSPKGDRVTEAFF. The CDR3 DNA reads TGTGCCAGCAGTCCCAAGGGCGACAGGGTCACTGAAGCTTTCTTT. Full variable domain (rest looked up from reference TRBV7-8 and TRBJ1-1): GAGVSQSPRYKVAKRGQDVALRCDPISGHVSLFWYQQALGQGPEFLTYFQNEAQLDKSGLPSDRFFAERPEGSVSTLKIQRTQQEDSAVYLCASSPKGDRVTEAFFGQGTRLTVV.